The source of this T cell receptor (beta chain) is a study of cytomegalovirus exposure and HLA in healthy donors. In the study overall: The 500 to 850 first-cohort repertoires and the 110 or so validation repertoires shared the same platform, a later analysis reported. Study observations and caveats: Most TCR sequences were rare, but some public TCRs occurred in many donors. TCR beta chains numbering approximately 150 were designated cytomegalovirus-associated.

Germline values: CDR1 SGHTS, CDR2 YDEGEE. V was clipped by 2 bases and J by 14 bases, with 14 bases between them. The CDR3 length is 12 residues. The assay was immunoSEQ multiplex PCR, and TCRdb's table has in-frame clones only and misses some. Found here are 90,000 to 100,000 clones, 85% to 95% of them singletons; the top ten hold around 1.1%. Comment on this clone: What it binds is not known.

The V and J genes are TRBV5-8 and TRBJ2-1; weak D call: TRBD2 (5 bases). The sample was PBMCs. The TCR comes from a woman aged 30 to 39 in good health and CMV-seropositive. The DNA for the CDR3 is TGTGCCAGCAGCTTCTTGATTGGAGGCGAGTTCTTC. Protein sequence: CASSFLIGGEFF.